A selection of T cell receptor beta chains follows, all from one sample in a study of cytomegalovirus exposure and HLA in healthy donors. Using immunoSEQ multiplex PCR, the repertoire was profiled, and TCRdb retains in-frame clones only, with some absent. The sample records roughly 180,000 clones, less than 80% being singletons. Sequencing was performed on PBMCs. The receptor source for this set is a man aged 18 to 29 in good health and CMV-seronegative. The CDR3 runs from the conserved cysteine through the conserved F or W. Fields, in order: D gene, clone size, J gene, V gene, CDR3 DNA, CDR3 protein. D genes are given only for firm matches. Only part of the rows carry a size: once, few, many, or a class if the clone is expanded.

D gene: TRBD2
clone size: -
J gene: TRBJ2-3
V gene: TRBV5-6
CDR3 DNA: TGTGCCAGCAGCTTGGGGCTAGCGGGATTGGGGGATACGCAGTATTTT
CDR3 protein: CASSLGLAGLGDTQYF

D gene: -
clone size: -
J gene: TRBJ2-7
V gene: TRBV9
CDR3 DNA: TGTGCCAGCAGCGTGGTTGGCAGCTCCTACGAGCAGTACTTC
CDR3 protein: CASSVVGSSYEQYF

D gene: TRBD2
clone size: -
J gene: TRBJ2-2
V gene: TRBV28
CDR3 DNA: TGTGCCAGCAGTTTATTCGCAGCGGGAGACACCGGGGAGCTGTTTTTT
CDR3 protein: CASSLFAAGDTGELFF

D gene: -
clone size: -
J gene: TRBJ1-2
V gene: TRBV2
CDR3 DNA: TGTGCCAGCAGTCGAACCCTAGGGACTGTTGGCTACACCTTC
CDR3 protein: CASSRTLGTVGYTF

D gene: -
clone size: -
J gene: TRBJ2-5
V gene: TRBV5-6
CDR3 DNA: TGTGCCAGCAGTCTCTCGGAGACCCAGTACTTC
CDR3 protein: CASSLSETQYF

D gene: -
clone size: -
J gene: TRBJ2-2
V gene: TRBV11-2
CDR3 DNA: TGTGCCAGCACCAAGACCCGACAGAGCACCGGGGAGCTGTTTTTT
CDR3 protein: CASTKTRQSTGELFF

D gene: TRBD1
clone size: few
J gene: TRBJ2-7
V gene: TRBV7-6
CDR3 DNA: TGTGCCAGCAGCTTGGGACAGGGAAACTCCTACGAGCAGTACTTC
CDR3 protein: CASSLGQGNSYEQYF

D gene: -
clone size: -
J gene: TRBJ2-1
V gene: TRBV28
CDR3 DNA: TGTGCCAGCAGTCCGGAGGGTAGCTCCTACAATGAGCAGTTCTTC
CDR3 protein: CASSPEGSSYNEQFF

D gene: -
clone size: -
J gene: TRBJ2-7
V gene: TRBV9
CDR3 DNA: TGTGCCAGCAGCGTAGTGGCAGGGTTAAACTACGAGCAGTACTTC
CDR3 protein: CASSVVAGLNYEQYF

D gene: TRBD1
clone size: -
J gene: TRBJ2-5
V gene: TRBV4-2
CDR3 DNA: TGTGCCAGCAGCCAAGATGCAGGGGGCGGACAGACCCAGTACTTC
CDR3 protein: CASSQDAGGGQTQYF

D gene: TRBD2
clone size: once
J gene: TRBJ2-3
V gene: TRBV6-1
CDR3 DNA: TGTGCCAGCAGTGAACTAGGCGGGGGGTCAACAGATACGCAGTATTTT
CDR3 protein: CASSELGGGSTDTQYF

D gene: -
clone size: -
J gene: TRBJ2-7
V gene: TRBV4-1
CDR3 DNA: TGCGCCAGCAGCCAAGATTTTTGGGCGGGGCAGTACTTC
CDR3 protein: CASSQDFWAGQYF

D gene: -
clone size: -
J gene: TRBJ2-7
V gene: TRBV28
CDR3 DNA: TGTGCCGTCGCCGGAGCACAAGGGGCGATCGCCCACGAGCAGTACTTC
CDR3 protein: CAVAGAQGAIAHEQYF

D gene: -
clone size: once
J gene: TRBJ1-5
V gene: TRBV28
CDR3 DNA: TGTGCCAGCAGCGGTCCTCTTACAGAAAATCAGCCCCAGCATTTT
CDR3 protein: CASSGPLTENQPQHF

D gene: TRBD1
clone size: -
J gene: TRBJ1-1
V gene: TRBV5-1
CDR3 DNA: TGCGCCAGCAGCCCGAACAGGGGGCGGAACACTGAAGCTTTCTTT
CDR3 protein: CASSPNRGRNTEAFF

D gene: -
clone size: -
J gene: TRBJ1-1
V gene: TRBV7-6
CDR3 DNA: TGTGCCAGCAGCCCGGGGGGAGGGGCCACTGAAGCTTTCTTT
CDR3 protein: CASSPGGGATEAFF

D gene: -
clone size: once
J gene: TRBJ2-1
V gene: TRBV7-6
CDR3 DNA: TGTGCCAGCAGCTTAGATCTGCCCAGCTCCTACAATGAGCAGTTCTTC
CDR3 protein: CASSLDLPSSYNEQFF

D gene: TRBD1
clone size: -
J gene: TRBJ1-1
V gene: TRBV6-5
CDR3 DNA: TGTGCCAGCAGTTCGGACAGGGGGAGTCACGCTTTCTTT
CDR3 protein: CASSSDRGSHAFF

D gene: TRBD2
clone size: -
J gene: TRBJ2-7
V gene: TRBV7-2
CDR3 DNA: TGTGCCAGCAGCTTATGGACTAGCGGGGGATCCTACGAGCAGTACTTC
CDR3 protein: CASSLWTSGGSYEQYF

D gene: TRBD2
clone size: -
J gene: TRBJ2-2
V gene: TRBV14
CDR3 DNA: TGTGCCAGCTCGGCGGGAGGGAACACCGGGGAGCTGTTTTTT
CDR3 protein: CASSAGGNTGELFF

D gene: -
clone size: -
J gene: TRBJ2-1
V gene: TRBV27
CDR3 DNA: TGCGCCAGCGGTAGGGGGGGGGAGGGGAACTACAATGAGCAGTTCTTC
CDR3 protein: CASGRGGEGNYNEQFF

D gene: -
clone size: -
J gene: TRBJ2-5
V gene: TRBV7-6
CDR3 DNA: TGTGCCAGCAGCTTATCGCGGGAGACCCAGTACTTC
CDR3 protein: CASSLSRETQYF

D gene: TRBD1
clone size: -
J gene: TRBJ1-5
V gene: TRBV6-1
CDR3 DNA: TGTGCCAGCAGTAGGACAGGGGGAGAGGATCAGCCCCAGCATTTT
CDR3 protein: CASSRTGGEDQPQHF

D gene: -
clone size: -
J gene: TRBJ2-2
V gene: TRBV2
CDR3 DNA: TGTGCCAGCAGTGAGCAGGGCTTGAACACCGGGGAGCTGTTTTTT
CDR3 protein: CASSEQGLNTGELFF

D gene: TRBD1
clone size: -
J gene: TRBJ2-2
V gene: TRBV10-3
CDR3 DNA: TGTGCCATCAGGAGGACAGGGGACACCGGGGAGCTGTTTTTT
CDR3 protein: CAIRRTGDTGELFF